The 21 T cell receptor beta chains in this list originate from one sample, sequenced in a study of early T cells in non-severe SARS-CoV-2 infection. TCRdb analysed the 5' RACE reads with MiXCR anew, one entry per CDR3 protein. The sample lists 20,000 to 25,000 distinct CDR3 sequences; 4.5% to 5% were seen once. The sequenced material came from whole blood. The receptors derive from an adult who was a healthcare worker with PCR-confirmed SARS-CoV-2 infection or an uninfected control (not recorded which).

This clonotype has a count of ten or more. The chain couples TRBV10-1 to TRBJ2-3; no definite D call. The CDR3 totals 13 residues. V dropped 2 bases and J dropped 10 bases, with 13 bases sitting between them. The germline V gene encodes CDR1 WNHNN and CDR2 SYGVQD (reference sequence). In nucleotides, the CDR3 is TGCGCCAGCAGTGAGACTGTGCAGGCACCGCAGTATTTT. Protein: CASSETVQAPQYF.

By frequency in the sample, this clonotype is medium-sized. The chain has TRBV5-1 and TRBJ2-1; 7 nucleotides match TRBD2. J gave up 0 bases and V 2 bases, and 14 bases lay outside the gene matches. Germline-derived CDR1 and CDR2 are SGHRS and YFSETQ. CDR3 size: 19 residues. The CDR3 loop is CASSFSGSGPFSSYNEQFF. The CDR3 region has the DNA TGCGCCAGCAGCTTCTCCGGTAGCGGGCCCTTTAGCTCCTACAATGAGCAGTTCTTC.

Relative to its sample, this clonotype is medium-sized (0.01 to 0.1%). The chain carries TRBV11-2 and TRBJ2-7; D unclear. V lost 0 bases and J 5 bases, leaving 14 bases between the germline ends. This CDR3 is built from 15 residues. The germline V gene has CDR1 SGHAT and CDR2 FQNNGV. The CDR3 DNA follows: TGTGCCAGCAGCTTAGAAGGGCCCAAGCCCCACGAGCAGTACTTC. It specifies CASSLEGPKPHEQYF.

As regards this clonotype: This clone may be a read error of a much larger clone one base away. The rearrangement uses TRBV2 and TRBJ1-1; D is perhaps TRBD1 (5 bases). Germline V gene data show CDR1 as SNHLY and CDR2 as FYNNEI. The length of the CDR3 is 14 residues. The CDR3 DNA reads TGTGTCAGCAACGAACGCCAGGGTTCCACTGAAGCTTTCTTT. Translating it yields CVSNERQGSTEAFF.

This clonotype was detected many times. This sequence joins TRBV20-1 and TRBJ2-5, with 9 bases fitting TRBD1. CDR1 and CDR2 (germline): DFQATT, SNEGSKA (reference sequence). This CDR3 has 13 amino acids. Germline trimming cut 3 bases from V and 4 bases from J; bases unmatched to any gene: 3. The DNA of the CDR3 is TGCAGTGCTAGGGGACAGGGCGGAGAGACCCAGTACTTC. Translated, it gives CSARGQGGETQYF.

This clonotype was counted at least ten times. V usage is TRBV11-2 and J usage is TRBJ2-4, with D possibly matching TRBD1 (5 bases). Deletions cut 6 bases from V and 3 bases from J, with 12 bases between. The CDR3 has 14 amino acids. Per the germline V gene, CDR1 is SGHAT and CDR2 is FQNNGV. CDR3 in amino acids: CASRTLRGKNIQYF. The CDR3 DNA follows: TGTGCCAGCAGGACTTTAAGGGGCAAAAACATTCAGTACTTC.

The chain uses TRBV12-3 or TRBV12-4 and TRBJ2-3; no firm D call. The CDR3 loop spans 11 amino acids. Between the trimmed V and J ends, which lost 1 base and 10 bases, there was a span of 6 bases. The CDR3 is CASSLGPPQYF. CDR3 bases: TGTGCCAGCAGTTTAGGGCCCCCGCAGTATTTT.

Many counts were recorded for this clonotype. The V and J genes are TRBV11-2 and TRBJ2-7; D unresolved. The CDR3 contains 14 residues. CDR1 is SGHAT and CDR2 is FQNNGV in the germline V gene. V lost 6 bases to trimming and J lost 3 bases, with 15 bases between them. The CDR3 loop is CASSRAQSNYEQYF. The CDR3 DNA sequence: TGTGCCAGCAGTAGGGCGCAGTCTAACTACGAGCAGTACTTC.

This clonotype was counted ten times or more. J is TRBJ2-1 and V is TRBV4-1; D remains unclear. The CDR3 totals 17 residues. Between the trimmed V and J ends, which lost 0 bases and 6 bases, there was a span of 18 bases. Germline CDR1 and CDR2: MGHRA and YSYEKL. The CDR3 sequence is CASSQDLKGSFLNEQFF. CDR3 coding DNA: TGCGCCAGCAGCCAAGATTTGAAGGGCTCCTTCCTCAATGAGCAGTTCTTC.

This clonotype has a handful of counts. This chain's CDR3 is CSAWTAREKLFF. The CDR3 DNA sequence: TGCAGTGCTTGGACAGCAAGGGAAAAACTGTTTTTT. The rearrangement links TRBV20-1 to TRBJ1-4, with D possibly TRBD1 on 6 matching bases. CDR1 is DFQATT, CDR2 SNEGSKA, per germline (reference sequence). The CDR3 runs to 12 residues. Trimming stripped 5 bases from V and 8 bases from J, with 12 bases between.

This clonotype was picked up many times. This rearrangement joins TRBV7-9 to TRBJ2-3, with a tentative D call TRBD2 (5 bases). CDR1 is SEHNR and CDR2 is FQNEAQ in the germline V gene (reference sequence). This CDR3 region has 15 residues. The V and J ends lost 6 bases and 1 base respectively, with 14 bases between them. CDR3: CASSEGIIGTDTQYF. CDR3 bases: TGTGCCAGCAGTGAGGGTATAATCGGCACAGATACGCAGTATTTT.

This clonotype has a count of ten or more. The chain uses TRBV6-6 and TRBJ1-3; D might be TRBD1 (6 bases). CDR3 size: 16 residues. Germline V gene lookup returns CDR1 MNHNY and CDR2 SVGAGI (reference sequence). V lost 6 bases and J lost 1, with 16 bases in between. This CDR3 is CASSPAQGPSGNTIYF. CDR3 coding DNA: TGTGCCAGCAGCCCGGCCCAGGGGCCTTCTGGAAACACCATATATTTT.

This clonotype was recorded a few times. The rearrangement joins TRBV11-2 to TRBJ2-5, with D possibly TRBD2 on 5 matching bases. The germline gives CDR1 SGHAT, CDR2 FQNNGV. The CDR3 spans 16 residues. With 6 bases removed from V and 7 bases from J, the gap between germline ends came to 24 bases. The CDR3 spells CASRPPRLTRDGTQYF. For the CDR3, the DNA is TGTGCCAGCAGACCCCCCCGATTGACACGGGATGGGACCCAGTACTTC.

This clonotype was observed at least ten times. This chain joins TRBV7-9 and TRBJ2-7, with D possibly TRBD2 on 6 matching bases. V was cut by 1 base and J by 4 bases, with 14 bases left in between. CDR3 length: 15 amino acids. Germline V CDR1 and CDR2: SEHNR, FQNEAQ (reference sequence). For the CDR3, the DNA is TGTGCCAGCAGCTTAGACGGGAGTCTGTTGTACGAGCAGTACTTC. Its protein is CASSLDGSLLYEQYF. The variable domain in full, with the rest retrieved from reference TRBV7-9 and TRBJ2-7, is DTGVSQNPRHKITKRGQNVTFRCDPISEHNRLYWYRQTLGQGPEFLTYFQNEAQLEKSRLLSDRFSAERPKGSFSTLEIQRTEQGDSAMYLCASSLDGSLLYEQYFGPGTRLTVT.

This clonotype has a count of ten or more. This chain links TRBV11-3 with TRBJ2-7; D is undetermined. V lost 1 base, J lost 4 bases, and 8 bases lay in between. This CDR3 has 13 amino acids. Germline V lookup: CDR1 SGHNT, CDR2 YENEEA. The CDR3 DNA is TGTGCCAGCAGCTTAGGTTCTGGGTACGAGCAGTACTTC. It encodes CASSLGSGYEQYF.

By sample fraction, this clonotype is medium-sized. The chain couples TRBV3-1 to TRBJ2-1; possibly TRBD1 for D (5 bases). CDR3 length equals 15 residues. Germline V CDR1 and CDR2: LGHDT, YNNKEL (reference sequence). Trimming cost V 0 bases and J 10 bases, with 16 bases left between them. The CDR3 spells CASSQDLVRVGEQFF. CDR3 in DNA: TGTGCCAGCAGCCAAGATTTGGTCAGGGTGGGAGAGCAGTTCTTC.

This clonotype came up many times. V gene TRBV7-9 combines with J gene TRBJ2-7, with D unclear. The CDR3 totals 11 residues. V was pared by 5 bases and J by 3 bases, with 5 bases between. Germline V gene lookup returns CDR1 SEHNR and CDR2 FQNEAQ (reference sequence). The CDR3 here is CASSRLYEQYF. In nucleotides, the CDR3 is TGTGCCAGCAGCCGTCTCTACGAGCAGTACTTC.

This clonotype was detected many times. This sequence joins TRBV10-1 and TRBJ1-4; a weak D match, TRBD1 (5 bases). Trimming cost V 3 bases and J 6 bases, with 8 bases left between them. CDR1 and CDR2 from the germline V gene are WNHNN and SYGVQD (reference sequence). CDR3 size: 13 residues. CDR3 protein: CASSERGDEKLFF. The CDR3 coding sequence is TGCGCCAGCAGTGAACGAGGGGATGAAAAACTGTTTTTT.

This clonotype is judged medium-sized. The chain links TRBV6-4 to TRBJ2-1; the match to TRBD1 covers 8 bases. The V gene's germline CDR1 is MRHNA and CDR2 SNTAGT. Trimming at V came to 2 bases and at J to 4 bases, leaving 4 bases not matched to a gene. The CDR3 is made up of 15 amino acids. CDR3 sequence: CASSDGTGDYNEQFF. Written as DNA, the CDR3 is TGTGCCAGCAGTGACGGGACAGGTGATTACAATGAGCAGTTCTTC.

This clonotype was seen repeatedly, ten times or more. This chain uses TRBV14 with TRBJ2-1; TRBD2 aligns across 12 bases. Germline CDR1 reads SGHDN; CDR2 reads FVKESK. The CDR3 is made up of 14 amino acids. Trimming removed 5 bases from V and 9 bases from J; junction bases left unmatched: 5. The CDR3 loop is CASSKLAGGGEQFF. The CDR3 region has the DNA TGTGCCAGCAGCAAGCTAGCGGGAGGGGGTGAGCAGTTCTTC.

This clonotype was observed a handful of times. The chain carries TRBV10-3 and TRBJ2-7, with 12 bases aligning to TRBD2. The V segment lost 3 bases and the J segment 2 bases; nucleotides outside the gene matches: 11. Per the germline V gene, CDR1 is ENHRY and CDR2 is SYGVKD. CDR3 length equals 18 residues. This CDR3 is CAISEGLAGPTTPYEQYF. CDR3 coding DNA: TGTGCCATCAGTGAAGGACTAGCGGGACCTACCACTCCCTACGAGCAGTACTTC.